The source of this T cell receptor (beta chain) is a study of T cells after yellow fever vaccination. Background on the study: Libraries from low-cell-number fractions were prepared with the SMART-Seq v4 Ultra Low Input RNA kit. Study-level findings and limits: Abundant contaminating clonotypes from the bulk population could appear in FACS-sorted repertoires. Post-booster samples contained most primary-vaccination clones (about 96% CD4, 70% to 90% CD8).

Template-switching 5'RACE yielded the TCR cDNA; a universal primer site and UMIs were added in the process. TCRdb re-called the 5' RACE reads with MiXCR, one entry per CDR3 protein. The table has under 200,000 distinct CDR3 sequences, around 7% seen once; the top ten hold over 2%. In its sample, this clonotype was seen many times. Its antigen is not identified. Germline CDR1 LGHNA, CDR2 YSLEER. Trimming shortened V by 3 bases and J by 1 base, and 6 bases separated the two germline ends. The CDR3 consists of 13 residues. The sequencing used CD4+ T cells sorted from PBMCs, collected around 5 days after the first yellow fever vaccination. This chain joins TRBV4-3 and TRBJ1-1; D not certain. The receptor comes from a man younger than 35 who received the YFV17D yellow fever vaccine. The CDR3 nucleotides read TGCGCCAGCAGCCAGGATTGGAACACTGAAGCTTTCTTT. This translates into CASSQDWNTEAFF.